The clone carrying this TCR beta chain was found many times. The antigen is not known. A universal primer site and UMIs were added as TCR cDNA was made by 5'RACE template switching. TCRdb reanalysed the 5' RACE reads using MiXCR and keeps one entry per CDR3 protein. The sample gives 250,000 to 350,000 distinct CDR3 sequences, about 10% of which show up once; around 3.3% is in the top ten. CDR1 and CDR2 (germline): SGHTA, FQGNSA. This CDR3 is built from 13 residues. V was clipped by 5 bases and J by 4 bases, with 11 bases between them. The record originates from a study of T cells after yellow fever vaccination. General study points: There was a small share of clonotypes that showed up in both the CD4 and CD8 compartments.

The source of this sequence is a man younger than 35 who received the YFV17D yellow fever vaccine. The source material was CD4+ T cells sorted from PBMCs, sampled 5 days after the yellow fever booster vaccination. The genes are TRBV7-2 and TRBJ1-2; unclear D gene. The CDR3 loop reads CASSDDMSYGYTF. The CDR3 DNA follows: TGTGCCAGCAGCGATGACATGTCCTATGGCTACACCTTC.